The sequence of this T cell receptor beta chain was determined in a study of identical twins. Study-wide results and caveats: Without tracking the same donors, conclusions rested on cross-sectional statistical analysis. In cord blood, abundant beta clonotypes had fewer insertions; memory showed no trend.

The CDR3 sequence is 18 residues long. CDR1 is DFQATT, CDR2 SNEGSKA, per germline (reference sequence). TCRdb fed the 5' RACE reads into MiXCR, producing one record per CDR3 protein. The table includes nearly 900,000 distinct CDR3 sequences, 9% to 15% detected once. This clonotype was found a few times. Its antigen is unidentified. The same data also went into a second study, on yellow fever vaccine responses in identical twins.

This chain uses TRBV20-1 with TRBJ2-7; possible D gene TRBD2, 7 bases. The sequenced sample consisted of PBMCs. The clonotype originates from a woman younger than 30 in good health. The chain's CDR3 is CCARDGGPGRGTLYEQYV. The CDR3 nucleotides read TGCTGTGCTAGAGATGGGGGGCCCGGGCGGGGGACTCTATACGAGCAGTACGTC.